The 11 T cell receptor beta chains in this list originate from one sample, sequenced in a study of memory CD4+ T cells and cytomegalovirus serostatus. The sort gate was single viable CD3+CD4+CD8-CD45RO+ cells for memory CD4+ T cells. The table came from immunoSEQ multiplex PCR; TCRdb's copy has only in-frame clones and leaves some out. The sample includes 30,000 to 45,000 clones, 65% to 80% of them seen just once. Source material: memory CD4+ T cells from blood. All receptors come from an adult in good health and CMV-seropositive.

A few counts support this clone. The V and J genes are TRBV5-4 and TRBJ2-2; tentatively, D is TRBD2 (6 bases). From germline, CDR1 is SGHNT and CDR2 YYREEE (reference sequence). This CDR3 has 13 residues. The CDR3 loop reads CVTRDWNTGELFF. The CDR3, as DNA: TGTGTCACCCGGGACTGGAACACCGGGGAGCTGTTTTTT.

J is TRBJ2-1 and V is TRBV5-1, with a weak D call TRBD2 (6 bases). The CDR3 extends over 15 amino acids. The germline V and J ends were trimmed by 0 bases and 7 bases, with 14 bases remaining between them. Germline V gives CDR1 SGHRS, CDR2 YFSETQ. Written as DNA, the CDR3 is TGCGCCAGCAGCTTGGAGTCCCCCCGGGGGAATGAGCAGTTCTTC. Its protein product is CASSLESPRGNEQFF.

V is TRBV23-1 and J is TRBJ1-1; D may be TRBD1 (5 bases). TRBV23-1 is an ORF; its function is uncertain. The length of the CDR3 is 14 residues. The ends were cut back, 6 bases at V and 1 base at J, with 12 bases in the middle. The CDR3 DNA is TGCGCCAGCAGCCCCGACAGAAGGAACACTGAAGCTTTCTTT. Protein sequence: CASSPDRRNTEAFF.

The chain is built from TRBV14 and TRBJ2-7; TRBD2 matches at 11 bases. The length of the CDR3 is 15 residues. V gave up 4 bases and J gave up 4 bases; unmatched junction bases: 6. Germline CDR1 is SGHDN and CDR2 is FVKESK. The CDR3 here is CASSLSGRAVYEQYF. The CDR3 DNA follows: TGTGCCAGCAGCCTTAGCGGGAGGGCCGTGTACGAGCAGTACTTC.

This clone has just one count. The CDR3 DNA reads as TGTGCCAGCAGCCGGGACAACACCTACGAGCAGTACTTC. Protein sequence: CASSRDNTYEQYF. The chain joins TRBV2 to TRBJ2-7; perhaps TRBD1 as D (6 bases). This CDR3 has 13 residues. CDR1 and CDR2 from the germline V gene are SNHLY and FYNNEI. With 6 bases removed from V and 2 bases from J, the gap between germline ends came to 11 bases.

V and J are TRBV21-1 and TRBJ1-1. TRBV21-1 is a pseudogene. There are 15 residues in the CDR3. The CDR3 nucleotides read TGTGCCAGCAGTTCCGGCGGGGGTAGGAACACTGAAGCTTTCTTT. It specifies CASSSGGGRNTEAFF.

The chain carries TRBV19 and TRBJ2-3, with 7 bases fitting TRBD2. The CDR3 is made up of 15 amino acids. The V segment lost 3 bases and the J segment 4 bases; nucleotides outside the gene matches: 7. Germline CDR1 LNHDA, CDR2 SQIVND (reference sequence). CDR3 coding DNA: TGTGCCAGTAGTATTCGGGGGAGGGCCCCAGATACGCAGTATTTT. Its translation: CASSIRGRAPDTQYF.

This clone is a singleton in its sample. V and J are TRBV6-1 and TRBJ1-5, with D unresolved. V was cut by 6 bases and J by 0 bases, with 9 bases left in between. The CDR3 has 14 residues. Germline V lookup: CDR1 MNHNS, CDR2 SASEGT. DNA for the CDR3: TGTGCCAGCAGGAATGAATATAGCAATCAGCCCCAGCATTTT. Its protein is CASRNEYSNQPQHF.

This chain uses TRBV19 with TRBJ1-5; 8 positions agree with TRBD1. CDR3 length: 14 amino acids. The germline V gene has CDR1 LNHDA and CDR2 SQIVND (reference sequence). V shed 7 bases, J shed 4 bases, and the junction held 6 bases outside the gene matches. This CDR3 reads CASTVTGENQPQHF. The CDR3 coding sequence is TGTGCCAGTACGGTGACAGGGGAGAATCAGCCCCAGCATTTT.

The gene calls are TRBV19 and TRBJ2-5, with D uncertain. Germline V lookup: CDR1 LNHDA, CDR2 SQIVND (reference sequence). Trimming removed 3 bases from V and 0 bases from J, with 8 bases in between. The CDR3 sequence is 14 residues long. As DNA, the CDR3 is TGTGCCAGTAGTATTCAGGCATACCAAGAGACCCAGTACTTC. It specifies CASSIQAYQETQYF.

The CDR3 sequence is CASRFPGQSHEQFF. The CDR3 DNA follows: TGTGCCAGCAGGTTCCCGGGACAGAGTCATGAGCAGTTCTTC. The V gene is TRBV28, the J gene TRBJ2-1; 7 bases fit TRBD1. Germline V gene sequence: CDR1 MDHEN, CDR2 SYDVKM. This CDR3 contains 14 residues. The J segment lost 8 bases and the V segment lost 6 bases, leaving 10 bases of the junction unmatched.